Presented here are 30 T cell receptor beta chains from one specimen sequenced in a study of tumor-infiltrating lymphocytes in primary liver carcinoma. Germline DNA was extracted alongside blood RNA, which was obtained from unsorted whole blood. TCR beta cDNA was reverse-transcribed from around 0.55 ug of total RNA. The reaction used a constant-region primer and ProtoScript II reverse transcriptase. Three nested multiplex PCR rounds of slightly modified ARM-PCR generated TCR beta libraries. PCR rounds one and two used TRBV1-TRBV30 forward primers with a C-beta reverse primer for about 9 cycles each. From the multiplex PCR reads, TCRdb called clonotypes with MiXCR, one entry per CDR3 protein. The sample records 250,000 to 400,000 distinct CDR3 sequences, 60% to 80% being singletons. The material sequenced was peripheral blood. These receptors originate from a middle-aged man with primary liver carcinoma and hepatitis B virus infection.

This clonotype was detected many times. The CDR3 nucleotides read TGCAGCGTTGAGTTGACTAGCGGGCTCGTGCAGTATTTT. This sequence encodes CSVELTSGLVQYF. V and J are TRBV29-1 and TRBJ2-3; 10 positions match TRBD2. The CDR3 is 13 residues long. V trimming: 3 bases; J trimming: 11 bases; junction bases outside the gene matches: 8. Germline loops: CDR1 SQVTM, CDR2 ANQGSEA.

This clonotype was counted once. At one end, the junction sequence differs from germline, possibly due to a read error. This chain connects TRBV5-5 to TRBJ2-2, with D perhaps matching TRBD2 (6 bases). The CDR3 totals 16 residues. The germline V gene encodes CDR1 SGHKS and CDR2 YYEKEE (reference sequence). This CDR3 reads CASSLVSGANIGELFF. CDR3 nucleotides: TGTGCCAGCAGCTTGGTTAGCGGCGCGAACATCGGGGAGCTGTTTTTT.

V gene TRBV7-9 combines with J gene TRBJ1-6; 7 bases line up with TRBD1. Germline CDR1 reads SEHNR; CDR2 reads FQNEAQ (reference sequence). The junction had 8 bases not matched to a gene; V was cut back by 4 bases and J by 8 bases. The CDR3 sequence is 15 residues long. For the CDR3, the DNA is TGTGCCAGCAGCTCCCCGGGACAGCCGGATTCACCCCTCCACTTT. The encoded protein is CASSSPGQPDSPLHF. The entire variable domain, with the rest obtained from reference TRBV7-9 and TRBJ1-6, is as follows: DTGVSQNPRHKITKRGQNVTFRCDPISEHNRLYWYRQTLGQGPEFLTYFQNEAQLEKSRLLSDRFSAERPKGSFSTLEIQRTEQGDSAMYLCASSSPGQPDSPLHFGNGTRLTVT.

In the case of this clonotype: With a much larger clone just one base away, this may be a read error. This chain uses TRBV5-5 with TRBJ2-1; D uncertain. Germline lookup yields CDR1 SGHKS and CDR2 YYEKEE (reference sequence). The V and J ends lost 4 bases and 5 bases respectively, with 13 bases between them. The CDR3 has 14 residues. CDR3 loop: CASSAYLFNNEQFF. The DNA of the CDR3 is TGTGCCAGCAGCGCCTATCTCTTCAACAATGAGCAGTTCTTC.

This clonotype was seen a handful of times. The chain employs TRBV12-5 and TRBJ1-1, with 11 bases fitting TRBD1. The V and J ends lost 9 bases and 3 bases, in that order; junction bases with no gene match: 12. From germline, CDR1 is LGHNT and CDR2 FRNRAP. The CDR3 spans 16 residues. This chain's CDR3 is CASQKGQGGVDTEAFF. CDR3 nucleotides: TGTGCTAGCCAGAAGGGACAGGGGGGAGTCGACACTGAAGCTTTCTTT.

This clonotype has only a few counts. The chain joins TRBV5-4 to TRBJ2-2, with TRBD2 identical over 13 bases. Unmatched junction bases numbered 10, after V lost 4 bases and J lost 4 bases. This CDR3 is built from 18 residues. Germline CDR1 reads SGHNT; CDR2 reads YYREEE (reference sequence). The CDR3 loop is CASSPTSGRARATGELFF. The CDR3 nucleotides read TGTGCCAGCAGCCCTACTAGCGGGAGGGCCCGGGCCACCGGGGAGCTGTTTTTT.

Of note for this clonotype: Just one base apart from a much larger clone, this may be a read error. The chain employs TRBV5-5 and TRBJ2-1; D not certain. CDR1 SGHKS and CDR2 YYEKEE come from the germline V gene (reference sequence). V dropped 0 bases and J dropped 7 bases, with 11 bases sitting between them. This CDR3 contains 14 residues. CDR3 bases: TGTGCCAGCAGCTTGGTCTGGTCCCGGAATGAGCAGTTCTTC. Its translation is CASSLVWSRNEQFF.

This clonotype was recorded a few times. The chain links TRBV10-3 to TRBJ1-1; D gene ambiguous. Between the trimmed V and J ends, which lost 2 bases and 7 bases, there was a span of 8 bases. CDR1 and CDR2 from the germline V gene are ENHRY and SYGVKD. The CDR3 has 12 residues. CDR3 region: CAISEGLLEAFF. In DNA form, the CDR3 reads TGTGCCATCAGTGAGGGCCTACTTGAAGCTTTCTTT.

At least ten counts were recorded for this clonotype. V and J are TRBV12-3 or TRBV12-4 and TRBJ2-1, with D maybe TRBD1 (5 bases). The CDR3 runs to 14 residues. Trimming pared 5 bases from V and 4 bases from J, leaving 12 bases between. The CDR3 DNA follows: TGTGCCAGCAGTCGAGGACAAGTGTACAATGAGCAGTTCTTC. Amino acid sequence: CASSRGQVYNEQFF.

The rearrangement joins TRBV7-9 to TRBJ2-6; 10 bases are a match to TRBD1. Per germline, CDR1 SEHNR and CDR2 FQNEAQ (reference sequence). The CDR3 runs 20 residues. Trimming removed 11 bases from V and 1 base from J; junction bases left unmatched: 20. The CDR3 bases are TGTGCCGGCAACTTTAGTTTATGGGACAGGGGAAGTTCTGGGGCCAACGTCCTGACTTTC. Its translation: CAGNFSLWDRGSSGANVLTF.

This clonotype occurred once. At one end the junction does not follow the germline gene, possibly because of a read error. This chain connects TRBV7-9 to TRBJ2-5, with D perhaps given as TRBD1 or TRBD2 (6 bases each). The V gene's germline CDR1 is SEHNR and CDR2 FQNEAQ (reference sequence). This CDR3 has 15 amino acids. CDR3 amino acids: CVSSPRGRDKETQYF. The CDR3 DNA follows: TGTGTCAGCAGCCCCCGGGGGCGGGACAAAGAGACCCAGTACTTC. The full variable domain, completed using reference TRBV7-9 and TRBJ2-5, is DTGVSQNPRHKITKRGQNVTFRCDPISEHNRLYWYRQTLGQGPEFLTYFQNEAQLEKSRLLSDRFSAERPKGSFSTLEIQRTEQGDSAMYLCVSSPRGRDKETQYFGPGTRLLVL.

This clonotype was counted many times. J is TRBJ2-7 and V is TRBV4-3; TRBD2 matches 10 bases. CDR1 and CDR2 from the germline V gene are LGHNA and YSLEER. Trimming took 0 bases from V and 8 from J; bases not matched to a gene: 10. The CDR3 covers 16 residues. The DNA of the CDR3 is TGCGCCAGCAGCCAAGATCGGGCTAGCGGGAGATGGCAGCAGTACTTC. Translated: CASSQDRASGRWQQYF.

Concerning this clonotype: At one of its ends the junction is not consistent with the germline gene, which may arise from a read error. The CDR3 DNA is TGTGCCAGCAGCTTGGACACAAAGTACACCAGGGAGCTGTTTTTT. This translates into CASSLDTKYTRELFF. The genes are TRBV5-4 and TRBJ2-2; D call uncertain. The CDR3 runs 15 residues. Per the germline V gene, CDR1 is SGHNT and CDR2 is YYREEE (reference sequence).

A remark on this clonotype: A much larger clone differs by one base, so this may be a read error. The chain links TRBV10-3 to TRBJ2-7, with 10 positions matching TRBD1. The CDR3 sequence is 15 residues long. CDR1 is ENHRY, CDR2 SYGVKD, per germline. The CDR3 sequence: CAISASKDRGYERYF. The CDR3, as DNA: TGTGCCATCAGTGCGAGTAAGGACAGGGGGTACGAGCGGTACTTC.

V and J are TRBV5-1 and TRBJ2-5; no clear D gene. V was clipped by 1 base and J by 6 bases, with 13 bases between them. Germline CDR1 and CDR2: SGHRS and YFSETQ. This CDR3 contains 14 residues. CDR3 nucleotide sequence: TGCGCCAGCAGCTTGCCCAGTTCGGAAAAGACCCAGTACTTC. It encodes CASSLPSSEKTQYF.

This clonotype was detected many times. The chain is built from TRBV5-4 and TRBJ2-5; 11 nucleotides agree with TRBD2. The J segment lost 5 bases and the V segment lost 0 bases, leaving 9 bases of the junction unmatched. The germline CDR1 and CDR2 sequences are SGHNT and YYREEE (reference sequence). CDR3 length: 17 amino acids. This CDR3 is CASSLAPVAGGRETQYF. The CDR3 nucleotides read TGTGCCAGCAGCTTGGCCCCAGTAGCGGGAGGGAGGGAGACCCAGTACTTC.

For this clonotype: A read error is likely, as this CDR3 ends without the conserved phenylalanine or tryptophan. The chain carries TRBV11-1 and TRBJ2-7; D could derive from TRBD1 or TRBD2 (5 bases each). This CDR3 has 16 amino acids. V lost 1 base and J 4 bases, leaving 17 bases between the germline ends. CDR1 and CDR2 (germline): SGHAT, FQDESV (reference sequence). In DNA form, the CDR3 reads TGTGCCAGCAGCTTAGGGGGGACCGTTGGGAGATACGAGCAGTACATC. It is translated as CASSLGGTVGRYEQYI.

Comment on this clonotype: It is likely a read error, because the conserved phenylalanine at the end of the CDR3 is missing. The chain has TRBV4-1 and TRBJ2-7; 12 bases line up with TRBD2. The CDR3 spans 17 residues. Germline V CDR1 and CDR2: MGHRA, YSYEKL. V gave up 4 bases and J gave up 4 bases; unmatched junction bases: 11. This chain's CDR3 is CASSPGTSGYYSYEQYY. In DNA, the CDR3 is TGCGCCAGCAGCCCCGGGACTAGCGGGTATTACTCATACGAGCAGTACTAC.

This clonotype was detected many times. This chain links TRBV6-5 with TRBJ2-3; the D is unclear. CDR3 size: 15 residues. Trimming removed 0 bases from V and 2 bases from J, with 9 bases in between. Germline loops: CDR1 MNHEY, CDR2 SVGAGI. In DNA form, the CDR3 reads TGTGCCAGCAGTTACTCGGCGAAGGACACAGATACGCAGTATTTT. Protein sequence: CASSYSAKDTDTQYF.

The chain combines TRBV6-1 with TRBJ2-1; 14 nucleotides match TRBD2. From germline, CDR1 is MNHNS and CDR2 SASEGT. The CDR3 has 18 amino acids. Trimming removed 6 bases from V and 3 bases from J; junction bases left unmatched: 10. The CDR3 loop is CASRGTGLAGAGYNEQFF. The DNA for the CDR3 is TGTGCCAGCAGAGGTACGGGACTAGCGGGAGCAGGCTACAATGAGCAGTTCTTC.

On this clonotype: The CDR3 does not close with the conserved phenylalanine or tryptophan, likely indicating a read error. This sequence joins TRBV6-5 and TRBJ2-6; D is uncertain. Trimming shortened V by 6 bases and J by 1 base, and 10 bases separated the two germline ends. This CDR3 region has 15 residues. Germline-derived CDR1 and CDR2 are MNHEY and SVGAGI. The CDR3 loop reads CASRSTGSGANVLTV. DNA of the CDR3: TGTGCCAGCAGGTCGACCGGGTCTGGGGCCAACGTCCTGACTGTC.

To note about this clonotype: At one boundary the junction diverges from the germline segment, which might be a read error. The chain employs TRBV4-3 and TRBJ2-3; D is perhaps TRBD2 (6 bases). Germline assignment: CDR1 LGHNA and CDR2 YSLEER. The CDR3 length is 16 residues. CDR3 coding DNA: TGTGTCAGCAGCCAGGACGGGAGAAGGGAGACAGATACGCAGTATTTT. Amino acid sequence: CVSSQDGRRETDTQYF.

This clonotype was detected a few times. The V and J genes are TRBV6-2 or TRBV6-3 and TRBJ2-7, with 13 bases that match TRBD2. The germline V gene has CDR1 MNHEY and CDR2 SVGEGT. The junction had 13 bases not matched to a gene; V was cut back by 0 bases and J by 5 bases. The CDR3 sequence is 19 residues long. The CDR3 region is CASSYSVLGLAGLGDEQYF. The CDR3 nucleotides read TGTGCCAGCAGTTACTCGGTGTTGGGACTAGCGGGACTAGGCGACGAGCAGTACTTC.

This chain joins TRBV29-1 and TRBJ1-5, with D perhaps assigned TRBD1 or TRBD2 (6 bases each). The DNA end is more similar to TRBJ2-3, so the J call may be wrong. The CDR3 runs 13 residues. Germline CDR1 reads SQVTM; CDR2 reads ANQGSEA. The chain's CDR3 is CSVELQGGQPQYF. CDR3 nucleotides: TGCAGCGTTGAACTCCAGGGAGGACAGCCCCAGTATTTT.

The chain combines TRBV28 with TRBJ1-3; D may be TRBD1 (6 bases). Per the germline V gene, CDR1 is MDHEN and CDR2 is SYDVKM. V lost 6 bases to trimming and J lost 0 bases, with 15 bases between them. The CDR3 has 16 residues. The CDR3 loop is CASSHRTVSSGNTIYF. The CDR3 DNA reads as TGTGCCAGCAGCCATAGGACAGTTTCCTCTGGAAACACCATATATTTT.

This clonotype was detected ten times or more. The chain recombines TRBV29-1 with TRBJ1-3, with 7 bases lining up with TRBD1. This CDR3 comprises 12 residues. CDR1 SQVTM and CDR2 ANQGSEA come from the germline V gene. With V trimmed by 7 bases and J by 4 bases, 4 bases remained unmatched. In nucleotides, the CDR3 is TGCAGCGCCAAACAGGGGGGAAACACCATATATTTT. Its translation is CSAKQGGNTIYF.

With respect to this clonotype: One end of the junction fails to match germline, which may point to a read error. The rearrangement joins TRBV11-1 to TRBJ2-7; no clear D. Looked up from germline, CDR1 is SGHAT and CDR2 is FQDESV (reference sequence). The CDR3 extends over 15 amino acids. CDR3 nucleotide sequence: TGTGCCAGCAACTTAAATGGACGGAACTCCTATGAGCAGTACTTC. Protein: CASNLNGRNSYEQYF.

A word on this clonotype: A much larger clone sits a single nucleotide away, making a read error possible. The chain is built from TRBV14 and TRBJ1-4, with a weak D call TRBD1 (6 bases). The germline V gene has CDR1 SGHDN and CDR2 FVKESK. There are 14 residues in the CDR3. The V end was cut by 7 bases, the J end by 8 bases, with 17 bases between. DNA of the CDR3: TGTGCCAGCAACCAGGGGCGTCGGCGAGAAAAACTGTTTTTT. Its protein is CASNQGRRREKLFF.

About this clonotype: One base away lies a much larger clone, so this may be a sequencing read error. The gene calls are TRBV4-3 and TRBJ1-1; D might be TRBD1 (5 bases). Per the germline V gene, CDR1 is LGHNA and CDR2 is YSLEER. The CDR3 extends over 14 amino acids. The V and J ends lost 4 bases and 5 bases respectively, with 14 bases between them. CDR3 nucleotides: TGCGCCAGCAGCCGAGACATGGGGCAGACTGAAGCTTTCTTT. Translation: CASSRDMGQTEAFF.

A remark on this clonotype: As the CDR3 is not closed by the conserved phenylalanine or tryptophan, this likely results from a read error. The DNA is omitted, as the CDR3 cannot be located on it reliably, and the CDR3 follows TCRdb's listing. This chain links TRBV5-4 with TRBJ2-2. The CDR3 region is 16 residues in length, termini included. Germline assignment: CDR1 SGHNT and CDR2 YYREEE (reference sequence). CDR3 region: CASSLASPWDTGELFL.